The next 25 T cell receptor beta chains were all read from a single sample in a study of cytomegalovirus exposure and HLA in healthy donors. The primer mix had 60 Vbeta and 13 Jbeta primers. Produced via immunoSEQ multiplex PCR; TCRdb's table is partial and in-frame only. The repertoire holds about 220,000 clones, with about 80% as singletons. The source material was PBMCs. All receptors come from a man aged 18 to 30 in good health and CMV-seronegative.

J is TRBJ1-4 and V is TRBV30; TRBD1 aligns across 7 bases. The CDR3 runs to 15 residues. Germline CDR1 GTSNPN, CDR2 SVGIG (reference sequence). The V and J ends lost 2 bases and 3 bases, in that order; junction bases with no gene match: 6. The CDR3 loop reads CAWSQGTVANEKLFF. The CDR3 region has the DNA TGTGCCTGGAGTCAGGGGACAGTAGCTAATGAAAAACTGTTTTTT.

In this sample, this clone turned up a few times. This sample includes further DNA sequences coding for the same CDR3. The gene calls are TRBV6-1 and TRBJ2-5, with a possible D match to TRBD1 (5 bases). The CDR3 runs 14 residues. V lost 1 base and J 4 bases, leaving 10 bases between the germline ends. CDR1 is MNHNS, CDR2 SASEGT, per germline. CDR3 residues: CASSEDRSPETQYF. The CDR3, as DNA: TGTGCCAGCAGTGAAGACAGGTCTCCAGAGACCCAGTACTTC.

The chain links TRBV27 to TRBJ1-1, with TRBD1 matching 10 bases. After removal of 5 bases from V and 10 bases from J, the junction contained 13 bases not matched to a gene. This CDR3 spans 15 amino acids. Germline V lookup: CDR1 MNHEY, CDR2 SMNVEV (reference sequence). DNA for the CDR3: TGTGCCAGCAGTCCGTCGACAGGGGGCTCATTGGTAGCTTTCTTT. Translating gives CASSPSTGGSLVAFF.

This clone was detected only once. The V call is TRBV7-9, the J call TRBJ1-1; D unclear. CDR1 is SEHNR, CDR2 FQNEAQ, per germline (reference sequence). This CDR3 is 11 amino acids long. CDR3 amino acids: CSAAVVTEAFF. DNA of the CDR3: TGTTCCGCGGCGGTTGTCACTGAAGCTTTCTTT.

This clone appeared a single time. J is TRBJ1-1 and V is TRBV27; D might be TRBD1 (5 bases). The CDR3 contains 14 residues. The V end lost 0 bases, the J end lost 6 bases, and 11 bases lay between the germline ends. The germline CDR1 and CDR2 sequences are MNHEY and SMNVEV (reference sequence). The CDR3 sequence: CASSLSGGRSEAFF. For the CDR3, the DNA is TGTGCCAGCAGTTTATCGGGGGGTCGGTCTGAAGCTTTCTTT.

The chain has TRBV6-5 and TRBJ2-7; perhaps TRBD1 as D (6 bases). The V end was cut by 3 bases, the J end by 3 bases, with 9 bases between. CDR1 and CDR2 from the germline V gene are MNHEY and SVGAGI. The CDR3 runs 13 residues. The CDR3 bases are TGTGCCAGCAGTTATAGGGGGATCTACGAGCAGTACTTC. This gives the protein CASSYRGIYEQYF.

In this sample, this clone turned up a few times. The J gene is TRBJ2-1, the V gene TRBV10-1; 7 nucleotides line up with TRBD1. The CDR3 sequence is 16 residues long. Trimming took 1 base from V and 5 from J; bases not matched to a gene: 8. Germline-derived CDR1 and CDR2 are WNHNN and SYGVQD (reference sequence). This chain's CDR3 is CASSELPRGYNNEQFF. CDR3 coding DNA: TGCGCCAGCAGTGAGTTACCCAGGGGGTATAACAATGAGCAGTTCTTC.

The J gene is TRBJ2-1, the V gene TRBV29-1; 10 bases match TRBD2. CDR3 length: 14 amino acids. The V gene's germline CDR1 is SQVTM and CDR2 ANQGSEA. V was clipped by 4 bases and J by 7 bases; unmatched bases: 7. This CDR3 reads CSVARSGRGNEQFF. The CDR3 DNA follows: TGCAGCGTTGCCCGGAGCGGGAGGGGGAATGAGCAGTTCTTC.

This clone was counted between two and nine times. The gene calls are TRBV19 and TRBJ2-7, with D possibly matching TRBD1 (5 bases). Germline V gene lookup returns CDR1 LNHDA and CDR2 SQIVND (reference sequence). The CDR3 extends over 14 amino acids. With 6 bases removed from V and 5 bases from J, the gap between germline ends came to 17 bases. CDR3 nucleotides: TGTGCCAGTAGCCTCGCCAGGGCGAGCGACGAGCAGTACTTC. The encoded protein is CASSLARASDEQYF. Based on the CDR3 plus reference TRBV19 and TRBJ2-7, the full variable domain is DGGITQSPKYLFRKEGQNVTLSCEQNLNHDAMYWYRQDPGQGLRLIYYSQIVNDFQKGDIAEGYSVSREKKESFPLTVTSAQKNPTAFYLCASSLARASDEQYFGPGTRLTVT.

This chain uses TRBV5-1 with TRBJ1-2; TRBD1 is a possible D gene (5 bases). Looked up from germline, CDR1 is SGHRS and CDR2 is YFSETQ. The CDR3 is made up of 14 amino acids. Trimming pared 3 bases from V and 4 bases from J, leaving 13 bases between. The chain's CDR3 is CASSSPAQGYGYTF. The DNA for the CDR3 is TGCGCCAGCAGCTCCCCCGCCCAGGGCTATGGCTACACCTTC.

The V and J genes are TRBV10-3 and TRBJ1-1; the D gene is possibly TRBD1 (6 bases). This CDR3 has 16 amino acids. Germline CDR1 is ENHRY and CDR2 is SYGVKD. V was trimmed by 3 bases and J by 0 bases, leaving 14 bases between them. The CDR3 coding sequence is TGTGCCATCAGTGATCAGGTGGGGACATTGAACACTGAAGCTTTCTTT. Translating it yields CAISDQVGTLNTEAFF.

This clone was seen only a few times. The V and J genes are TRBV30 and TRBJ2-1; the match to TRBD2 covers 7 bases. The germline gives CDR1 GTSNPN, CDR2 SVGIG (reference sequence). The CDR3 is 11 amino acids. CDR3: CAAGVYNEQFF. Written as DNA, the CDR3 is TGTGCGGCGGGAGTTTACAATGAGCAGTTCTTC.

This clone was seen more than once but under ten times. This chain joins TRBV19 and TRBJ1-3, with 7 positions matching TRBD1. CDR1 and CDR2 from the germline V gene are LNHDA and SQIVND (reference sequence). The CDR3 has 15 amino acids. J lost 4 bases, V lost 6 bases, and 9 bases had no gene match. This CDR3 reads CASREDRLIGNTIYF. The CDR3 coding sequence is TGTGCCAGTAGGGAGGACAGGTTGATCGGAAACACCATATATTTT.

The chain combines TRBV15 with TRBJ2-3, with 7 bases matching TRBD2. Germline CDR1 is LNHNV and CDR2 is YYDKDF (reference sequence). The CDR3 is 19 amino acids. V lost 1 base and J lost 1; bases outside the gene matches: 14. The DNA for the CDR3 is TGTGCCACCAGCAGAGTACCAGGCGGCGGGAGAGGGGGCACAGATACGCAGTATTTT. Its translation: CATSRVPGGGRGGTDTQYF.

This clone came up once. The chain carries TRBV19 and TRBJ2-7; no clear D gene. CDR1 and CDR2 (germline): LNHDA, SQIVND (reference sequence). V gave up 4 bases and J gave up 0 bases, with 22 bases separating them. The CDR3 length is 18 residues. For the CDR3, the DNA is TGTGCCAGTAGTAAGCCCCCTAGAACCGGATTACCCTCCTACGAGCAGTACTTC. Its protein is CASSKPPRTGLPSYEQYF. Complete variable domain (other parts from reference TRBV19 and TRBJ2-7): DGGITQSPKYLFRKEGQNVTLSCEQNLNHDAMYWYRQDPGQGLRLIYYSQIVNDFQKGDIAEGYSVSREKKESFPLTVTSAQKNPTAFYLCASSKPPRTGLPSYEQYFGPGTRLTVT.

The count of this clone is one. The chain couples TRBV5-6 to TRBJ2-2, with D possibly TRBD2 on 7 matching bases. Germline lookup yields CDR1 SGHDT and CDR2 YYEEEE. The germline V and J ends were trimmed by 4 bases and 0 bases, with 13 bases remaining between them. The CDR3 contains 16 residues. CDR3 coding DNA: TGTGCCAGCAGCACCGGGGGGCGGACGAACACCGGGGAGCTGTTTTTT. As protein: CASSTGGRTNTGELFF.

This clone was picked up a small number of times. The chain joins TRBV5-4 to TRBJ1-2, with D tentatively TRBD1 (6 bases). V lost 6 bases and J lost 8, with 23 bases in between. The CDR3 extends over 15 amino acids. Germline-derived CDR1 and CDR2 are SGHNT and YYREEE (reference sequence). The CDR3 bases are TGTGCCAGCAACCCTAGGGGCCAGGGGCTCGAAGGCTACACCTTC. Protein: CASNPRGQGLEGYTF.

There are a few counts of this clone. The rearrangement uses TRBV7-2 and TRBJ2-7; D may be TRBD1 (5 bases). This CDR3 has 12 amino acids. The ends were cut back, 5 bases at V and 7 bases at J, with 12 bases in the middle. CDR1 SGHTA and CDR2 FQGNSA come from the germline V gene. The CDR3 DNA reads as TGTGCCAGCAGCGTCAGGGTCCTGGAGCAGTACTTC. It encodes CASSVRVLEQYF.

V is TRBV7-2 and J is TRBJ2-7; TRBD2 agrees at 9 bases. Germline assignment: CDR1 SGHTA and CDR2 FQGNSA. The CDR3 is 15 amino acids. Trimming took 2 bases from V and 2 from J; bases not matched to a gene: 4. As DNA, the CDR3 is TGTGCCAGCAGCTTATTAGCGGGGGAAGCCTACGAGCAGTACTTC. This codes for CASSLLAGEAYEQYF.

This chain uses TRBV28 with TRBJ1-2, with 11 bases fitting TRBD1. J was trimmed by 5 bases and V by 5 bases; bases with no gene match: 4. CDR3 size: 14 residues. Germline V lookup: CDR1 MDHEN, CDR2 SYDVKM. CDR3 protein: CASSLDRGQYGYTF. CDR3 coding DNA: TGTGCCAGCAGTCTGGACAGGGGGCAATATGGCTACACCTTC.

The chain is built from TRBV2 and TRBJ2-1; perhaps TRBD1 as D (5 bases). Looked up from germline, CDR1 is SNHLY and CDR2 is FYNNEI. V lost 6 bases to trimming and J lost 4 bases, with 16 bases between them. This CDR3 is built from 15 residues. The DNA for the CDR3 is TGTGCCAGCAGAGACAGACTTGGGGCATACAATGAGCAGTTCTTC. It yields the protein CASRDRLGAYNEQFF.

Note on this clone: The same CDR3 is also encoded by other DNA sequences in this sample. V gene TRBV28 combines with J gene TRBJ2-7, with 7 bases that match TRBD1. V was clipped by 5 bases and J by 4 bases; unmatched bases: 5. The CDR3 length is 13 residues. Per germline, CDR1 MDHEN and CDR2 SYDVKM. CDR3 bases: TGTGCCAGCAGTCCCACGGGACAGTACGAGCAGTACTTC. It codes for CASSPTGQYEQYF. Looking up the rest from reference TRBV28 and TRBJ2-7 gives the full variable domain: DVKVTQSSRYLVKRTGEKVFLECVQDMDHENMFWYRQDPGLGLRLIYFSYDVKMKEKGDIPEGYSVSREKKERFSLILESASTNQTSMYLCASSPTGQYEQYFGPGTRLTVT.

The J gene is TRBJ2-1, the V gene TRBV7-3; 14 bases match TRBD2. The V segment lost 3 bases and the J segment 7 bases; nucleotides outside the gene matches: 2. The germline V gene has CDR1 SGHTA and CDR2 FQGTGA. This CDR3 is 15 amino acids long. The CDR3 reads CASSLGLAGVNEQFF. Written as DNA, the CDR3 is TGTGCCAGCAGCTTGGGACTAGCGGGAGTAAATGAGCAGTTCTTC.

J is TRBJ2-7 and V is TRBV11-2; 8 bases map to TRBD1. The germline CDR1 and CDR2 sequences are SGHAT and FQNNGV. There are 14 residues in the CDR3. The junction had 6 bases not matched to a gene; V was cut back by 4 bases and J by 4 bases. CDR3 sequence (DNA): TGTGCCAGCAGCTGGGGACAGGCGTCATACGAGCAGTACTTC. This sequence encodes CASSWGQASYEQYF.

This sequence joins TRBV27 and TRBJ2-7; 9 positions agree with TRBD2. Germline CDR1 is MNHEY and CDR2 is SMNVEV (reference sequence). This CDR3 is 14 amino acids long. Germline trimming cut 8 bases from V and 7 bases from J; bases unmatched to any gene: 12. CDR3 in amino acids: CASVGAGGPREQYF. DNA of the CDR3: TGTGCCAGCGTGGGTGCGGGAGGGCCTCGGGAGCAGTACTTC.